This is a list of T cell receptor beta chains from one sample in a study of blood T cells in healthy people across ages. TCRdb processed the 5' RACE reads anew with MiXCR; each CDR3 protein has one entry. This sample has some 1.1 million distinct CDR3 sequences, with more than 30% found just once. Material for sequencing was blood. All receptors derive from a young man in good health. Each CDR3 is given with its conserved first and last residue. A D gene is named only where the DNA matches it firmly. A row's size may be missing; if present it is once, few, many or a size class.

CDR3aa,CDR3nt,d_gene,abundance,j_gene,v_gene
CASSVVRGGEETQYF,TGTGCCAGCAGCGTAGTACGCGGGGGTGAAGAGACCCAGTACTTC,TRBD2,few,TRBJ2-5,TRBV9
CSVPRQGSSTF,TGCAGCGTTCCAAGACAGGGCTCATCCACCTTC,TRBD1,-,TRBJ1-2,TRBV29-1
CASSPPTDNEQYF,TGTGCCAGCAGCCCCCCGACCGACAATGAGCAGTACTTC,-,once,TRBJ2-4,TRBV7-9
CASSFAGSAEAFF,TGTGCCAGCAGCTTCGCCGGGAGTGCTGAAGCTTTCTTT,-,-,TRBJ1-1,TRBV7-9
CASSSYPDAVSYNEQFF,TGTGCCAGCAGCTCATATCCGGACGCTGTCTCCTACAATGAGCAGTTCTTC,-,many,TRBJ2-1,TRBV5-6
CSAREQAGSYNEQYF,TGCAGTGCTAGAGAGCAGGCGGGGAGCTACAATGAGCAGTACTTC,-,-,TRBJ2-7,TRBV20-1
CASGPKTGGRANYGYTF,TGTGCTAGTGGTCCTAAGACAGGGGGCCGGGCTAACTATGGCTACACCTTC,TRBD1,few,TRBJ1-2,TRBV12-5
CSAGSLGKQVSYNEQYF,TGCAGTGCAGGGAGTTTGGGGAAACAGGTATCCTACAATGAGCAGTACTTC,-,-,TRBJ2-7,TRBV20-1
CASSYESYYGYTF,TGTGCCAGCAGTTACGAGTCATACTATGGCTACACCTTC,-,-,TRBJ1-2,TRBV6-2/TRBV6-3
CASSMGGLNTEAFF,TGTGCCAGTAGTATGGGGGGCTTGAACACTGAAGCTTTCTTT,-,-,TRBJ1-1,TRBV19
CASSLGGNLGTEAFF,TGTGCCAGCAGTTTAGGGGGGAACCTAGGGACTGAAGCTTTCTTT,-,-,TRBJ1-1,TRBV27
CASSPVGAGGNTEAFF,TGCGCCAGCAGCCCAGTGGGTGCCGGTGGGAACACTGAAGCTTTCTTT,-,-,TRBJ1-1,TRBV5-1
CASCPVARYCNEQYF,TGTGCCAGCTGCCCCGTGGCCAGATATTGCAATGAGCAGTACTTC,-,-,TRBJ2-7,TRBV27
CASRTGVYSNQPQHF,TGTGCCAGCCGTACGGGGGTTTATAGCAATCAGCCCCAGCATTTT,-,-,TRBJ1-5,TRBV6-2/TRBV6-3
CASSWDRRGAGTDTQYF,TGTGCCAGCAGTTGGGACCGAAGGGGGGCCGGCACAGATACGCAGTATTTT,-,-,TRBJ2-3,TRBV2
CASSPGGGDENTQYF,TGTGCCAGCAGCCCAGGTGGGGGCGATGAGAATACGCAGTATTTT,-,-,TRBJ2-3,TRBV7-2
CASSATSNTEAFF,TGTGCCAGCAGCGCGACATCGAACACTGAAGCTTTCTTT,-,-,TRBJ1-1,TRBV12-3/TRBV12-4
CASSFVGRGETQYF,TGTGCCAGCAGTTTCGTCGGACGGGGGGAGACCCAGTACTTC,-,few,TRBJ2-5,TRBV27
CASSDSVGMGTYEQYF,TGTGCCAGCAGCGACTCGGTGGGAATGGGGACCTACGAGCAGTACTTC,-,few,TRBJ2-7,TRBV9
CASSLRRQGRGDTQYF,TGTGCCAGCAGCCTGAGGAGACAGGGACGTGGAGATACGCAGTATTTT,TRBD1,few,TRBJ2-3,TRBV7-2
CASSRPDKAKAFF,TGTGCCAGCAGTCGCCCGGACAAGGCTAAAGCTTTCTTT,-,-,TRBJ1-1,TRBV6-5
CASSESTGNQPQHF,TGTGCCAGCAGTGAGAGCACGGGCAATCAGCCCCAGCATTTT,-,few,TRBJ1-5,TRBV2
CASPRGLTEAFF,TGTGCCAGTCCTAGGGGTTTAACTGAAGCTTTCTTT,-,few,TRBJ1-1,TRBV7-2
CASSRLRQGSTDTQYF,TGTGCCAGCAGCCGCTTAAGACAGGGAAGCACAGATACGCAGTATTTT,TRBD1,-,TRBJ2-3,TRBV13
CATSDSTLGGGGELFF,TGTGCCACCAGTGATTCCACACTTGGTGGTGGCGGGGAGCTGTTTTTT,-,-,TRBJ2-2,TRBV24-1
CSALRMDRAAFF,TGCAGTGCTCTAAGAATGGACAGGGCGGCTTTCTTT,TRBD1,-,TRBJ1-1,TRBV20-1
CASSQGNRGNEQYF,TGCGCCAGCAGCCAAGGAAATCGTGGCAATGAGCAGTACTTC,-,-,TRBJ2-5,TRBV4-1
CASSFSQLPNQPQHF,TGTGCCAGCAGTTTCTCTCAGTTGCCCAATCAGCCCCAGCATTTT,-,-,TRBJ1-5,TRBV6-2/TRBV6-3
CASSYTGINQPQHF,TGTGCCAGCAGCTACACAGGAATCAATCAGCCCCAGCATTTT,-,few,TRBJ1-5,TRBV7-2
CASSPRMPRGPTYNEQFF,TGTGCCAGCAGCCCCCGAATGCCAAGGGGACCCACCTACAATGAGCAGTTCTTC,-,-,TRBJ2-1,TRBV3-1
CASSPWNSPLHF,TGTGCCAGCAGCCCGTGGAATTCACCCCTCCACTTT,-,few,TRBJ1-6,TRBV11-1
CASSFRPGGQPQHF,TGTGCCAGCAGTTTCAGGCCAGGCGGTCAGCCCCAGCATTTT,-,-,TRBJ1-5,TRBV27
CASSTQRLNQPQHF,TGTGCCAGCTCGACTCAAAGACTCAATCAGCCCCAGCATTTT,-,few,TRBJ1-5,TRBV7-2
CASRLGGSYNEQFF,TGCGCCAGCAGACTAGGGGGATCCTACAATGAGCAGTTCTTC,-,many,TRBJ2-1,TRBV5-1
CASSPTLGAGTEAFF,TGTGCCAGCAGCCCCACTCTGGGCGCGGGAACTGAAGCTTTCTTT,-,once,TRBJ1-1,TRBV7-2
CASSYHNDRGPSYEQYF,TGTGCCAGCAGTTACCATAACGACAGGGGGCCTTCCTACGAGCAGTACTTC,TRBD1,few,TRBJ2-7,TRBV6-2/TRBV6-3
CASSSGLVPDTRYF,TGTGCCAGCAGCTCGGGACTAGTCCCGGATACGCGGTATTTT,TRBD2,few,TRBJ2-3,TRBV7-2
CASSSAEDGNTEAFF,TGTGCCAGCAGCTCAGCGGAAGATGGGAACACTGAAGCTTTCTTT,-,-,TRBJ1-1,TRBV7-3
CASRDLGSSYEQYF,TGTGCCAGCAGGGATCTGGGCAGCTCCTACGAGCAGTACTTC,-,-,TRBJ2-7,TRBV2
CASSWAGYNEQFF,TGTGCCAGCAGCTGGGCCGGGTACAATGAGCAGTTCTTC,-,-,TRBJ2-1,TRBV5-4
CASSQDPDQPQHF,TGCGCCAGCAGCCAAGACCCGGATCAGCCCCAGCATTTT,-,-,TRBJ1-5,TRBV4-1
CASSGVGKGSYNEQYF,TGTGCCAGCAGTGGGGTAGGAAAGGGTTCCTACAATGAGCAGTACTTC,-,few,TRBJ2-7,TRBV6-1
CSSSLQLWEKLFF,TGTTCCAGCAGCTTGCAACTTTGGGAAAAACTGTTTTTT,-,-,TRBJ1-4,TRBV7-9
CASSFGQFTEAFF,TGTGCCAGCAGCTTTGGACAGTTTACTGAAGCTTTCTTT,-,few,TRBJ1-1,TRBV7-8
CASSHTIAGALRNEQFF,TGTGCCAGCAGCCACACCATAGCGGGGGCCCTTCGGAATGAGCAGTTCTTC,TRBD2,-,TRBJ2-1,TRBV3-1
CASSLAAPSPLHF,TGTGCCAGCAGCCTAGCAGCTCCTTCACCCCTCCACTTT,-,-,TRBJ1-6,TRBV3-1
CSARTHPRELNEQYF,TGCAGTGCTAGAACTCACCCCCGGGAACTGAACGAGCAGTACTTC,-,-,TRBJ2-7,TRBV20-1
CASSLRPRTDTQYF,TGCGCCAGCAGCCTTAGACCACGCACAGATACGCAGTATTTT,-,-,TRBJ2-3,TRBV5-1
CASSLSTGWEKLFF,TGTGCCAGCAGCCTATCCACAGGGTGGGAAAAACTGTTTTTT,-,-,TRBJ1-4,TRBV12-3/TRBV12-4
CASSQAGGLNEQFF,TGTGCCAGCAGCCAAGCGGGGGGCCTCAATGAGCAGTTCTTC,-,-,TRBJ2-1,TRBV3-1
CSASDSDRGSYNEQFF,TGCAGTGCTTCTGACTCAGACAGGGGATCCTACAATGAGCAGTTCTTC,TRBD1,-,TRBJ2-1,TRBV20-1
CASTTGGMQPQHF,TGTGCCAGTACCACAGGGGGCATGCAGCCCCAGCATTTT,TRBD1,-,TRBJ1-5,TRBV5-6
CTSTPISAGELFF,TGTACCAGCACCCCTATCTCGGCCGGGGAGCTGTTTTTT,-,-,TRBJ2-2,TRBV9
CAISPRGSERSYNEQFF,TGTGCCATCAGTCCCCGGGGGAGCGAGCGGTCATACAATGAGCAGTTCTTC,-,many,TRBJ2-1,TRBV10-3
CASSGVAGQGSYEQYF,TGTGCCAGCAGCGGGGTAGCGGGACAGGGTTCCTACGAGCAGTACTTC,-,few,TRBJ2-7,TRBV7-9
CASSYHLDGGYTF,TGTGCCAGCAGTTACCATTTGGATGGGGGCTACACCTTC,-,-,TRBJ1-2,TRBV12-3/TRBV12-4
CSAVSGWVANQPRHF,TGCAGTGCTGTGTCAGGGTGGGTGGCCAATCAGCCCCGGCATTTT,-,-,TRBJ1-5,TRBV20-1
CSARDLTPRTGFVPEAFF,TGCAGTGCTAGAGATCTGACTCCCAGAACAGGGTTTGTGCCTGAAGCTTTCTTT,-,medium-sized,TRBJ1-1,TRBV20-1
CASSEAGGEQYF,TGTGCCAGCAGTGAAGCAGGCGGAGAGCAGTACTTC,-,few,TRBJ2-7,TRBV2
CASSYVTGGLNEQYF,TGTGCCAGCAGTTACGTGACAGGGGGCCTTAACGAGCAGTACTTC,TRBD1,few,TRBJ2-7,TRBV6-2/TRBV6-3